The present T cell receptor beta chain was sequenced within a study of PD-1 blockade in mismatch repair-deficient tumors. The data were produced by immunoSEQ multiplex PCR, yet TCRdb's version contains in-frame clones alone and is incomplete. The sample includes around 130,000 clones, about 90% of them seen just once. The CDR3 runs to 17 residues. V was clipped by 9 bases and J by 0 bases, with 21 bases between them. The germline gives CDR1 LNHDA, CDR2 SQIVND (reference sequence). This specimen was peripheral blood, taken about 17 months after starting pembrolizumab. This chain joins TRBV19 and TRBJ1-5; tentatively, D is TRBD1 (6 bases). This clonotype was sampled from an adult with mismatch repair-deficient cancer. CDR3 residues: CASTPGQWVYSNQPQHF. For the CDR3, the DNA is TGTGCCAGCACCCCGGGACAATGGGTTTATAGCAATCAGCCCCAGCATTTT.